This TCR beta chain derives from a study of OX40 agonist ivuxolimab in advanced cancers. The overall study: Participants averaged 60 years of age (range roughly 23 to 90) and were about 85% male.

Comment on this clone: Its antigen is still unknown.

Produced via immunoSEQ multiplex PCR; TCRdb's table is partial and in-frame only. The sample carries tens of thousands of clones, around 87% recorded once. The study's findings and limits: Among patients with partial responses at 0.1-3.0 mg/kg, clonal expansion was among the lowest.

The germline gives CDR1 MNHNS, CDR2 SASEGT. This CDR3 has 14 residues. Between the trimmed V and J ends, which lost 0 bases and 0 bases, there was a span of 3 bases. The chain links TRBV6-1 to TRBJ1-5; D not resolved. Material: CD4+ or CD8+ T cells sorted from blood, obtained in a trial of the OX40 agonist ivuxolimab. The sequence was obtained from an adult with an advanced solid tumor such as melanoma, head and neck, liver or kidney cancer. As DNA, the CDR3 is TGTGCCAGCAGTGAAGCCCATAGCAATCAGCCCCAGCATTTT. As protein: CASSEAHSNQPQHF.